These 13 T cell receptor beta chains share one sample of origin, sequenced in a study of blood T cell repertoires in COVID-19. The protocol was immunoSEQ multiplex PCR, while the TCRdb copy is restricted to in-frame clones and leaves out a portion. The repertoire holds fewer than 350,000 clones, roughly nine tenths seen once, with approximately 12% in the top ten. Sequencing was performed on peripheral blood. These receptors were taken from a woman aged 25 to 39 with COVID-19, enrolled during active disease.

This clone was seen once. The chain uses TRBV9 and TRBJ1-1; no clear D gene. CDR3 size: 15 residues. Deletions cut 0 bases from V and 1 base from J, with 10 bases between. The germline V gene has CDR1 SGDLS and CDR2 YYNGEE. The CDR3 reads CASSVVRAGNTEAFF. The CDR3 DNA follows: TGTGCCAGCAGCGTAGTGCGGGCTGGGAACACTGAAGCTTTCTTT.

V is TRBV2 and J is TRBJ2-5; 13 bases line up with TRBD2. This CDR3 is built from 15 residues. Looked up from germline, CDR1 is SNHLY and CDR2 is FYNNEI. The junction had 7 bases not matched to a gene; V was cut back by 6 bases and J by 6 bases. CDR3 amino acids: CASRQTSGGYQTQYF. CDR3 DNA: TGTGCCAGCAGGCAGACTAGCGGGGGGTATCAGACCCAGTACTTC.

V usage is TRBV27 and J usage is TRBJ2-3, with D unclear. This CDR3 has 14 amino acids. V shed 1 base and J shed 1 base, with 6 bases lying between them. Germline assignment: CDR1 MNHEY and CDR2 SMNVEV (reference sequence). In DNA form, the CDR3 reads TGTGCCAGCAGTTTATTTCAGGGCACAGATACGCAGTATTTT. It translates to CASSLFQGTDTQYF.

The CDR3 DNA is TGTGCCAGCAGCTTAGACAGCGGGACCTACAATGAGCAGTTCTTC. Protein: CASSLDSGTYNEQFF. This sequence joins TRBV7-2 and TRBJ2-1, with TRBD2 matching 7 bases. This CDR3 has 15 residues. Germline loops: CDR1 SGHTA, CDR2 FQGNSA. The trim removed 1 base at V and 2 bases at J, leaving 2 bases unmatched.

This clone was seen a handful of times. The chain employs TRBV4-2 and TRBJ2-6; D unresolved. The CDR3 sequence is 15 residues long. V was cut by 5 bases and J by 0 bases, with 8 bases left in between. Germline V gene sequence: CDR1 LGHNA, CDR2 YNFKEQ. For the CDR3, the DNA is TGTGCCAGCAGCGATACGGGCTCTGGGGCCAACGTCCTGACTTTC. Protein: CASSDTGSGANVLTF.

This rearrangement joins TRBV19 to TRBJ2-7; tentative D call: TRBD2 (5 bases). The CDR3 extends over 17 amino acids. Trimming pared 1 base from V and 3 bases from J, leaving 19 bases between. Per the germline V gene, CDR1 is LNHDA and CDR2 is SQIVND (reference sequence). CDR3 protein: CASSIGSGRIWDYEQYF. CDR3 sequence (DNA): TGTGCCAGTAGTATAGGGAGCGGCAGGATCTGGGACTACGAGCAGTACTTC. Based on the CDR3 plus reference TRBV19 and TRBJ2-7, the full variable domain is DGGITQSPKYLFRKEGQNVTLSCEQNLNHDAMYWYRQDPGQGLRLIYYSQIVNDFQKGDIAEGYSVSREKKESFPLTVTSAQKNPTAFYLCASSIGSGRIWDYEQYFGPGTRLTVT.

V usage is TRBV7-2 and J usage is TRBJ2-2, with D perhaps TRBD1 (6 bases). The CDR3 is 14 residues long. With 6 bases removed from V and 0 bases from J, the gap between germline ends came to 8 bases. The V gene's germline CDR1 is SGHTA and CDR2 FQGNSA. CDR3 loop: CASSGGSNTGELFF. DNA of the CDR3: TGTGCCAGCAGTGGGGGCTCGAACACCGGGGAGCTGTTTTTT.

This sequence joins TRBV10-1 and TRBJ2-3; weak D call: TRBD2 (7 bases). Germline assignment: CDR1 WNHNN and CDR2 SYGVQD (reference sequence). V shed 0 bases and J shed 14 bases, with 21 bases lying between them. CDR3 length: 15 amino acids. DNA for the CDR3: TGCGCCAGCAGTGAGTCCGGGGGGCTCGGACCGCCCTGGTATTTT. It encodes CASSESGGLGPPWYF.

This sequence joins TRBV9 and TRBJ2-7; tentative D call: TRBD1 (6 bases). Trimming cost V 4 bases and J 6 bases, with 20 bases left between them. Per the germline V gene, CDR1 is SGDLS and CDR2 is YYNGEE. The CDR3 contains 15 residues. In DNA form, the CDR3 reads TGTGCCAGCAGCTTGCAACCAGGGGCGTTGTCCGAGCAGTACTTC. Translating gives CASSLQPGALSEQYF. The full variable domain, completed using reference TRBV9 and TRBJ2-7, is DSGVTQTPKHLITATGQRVTLRCSPRSGDLSVYWYQQSLDQGLQFLIQYYNGEERAKGNILERFSAQQFPDLHSELNLSSLELGDSALYFCASSLQPGALSEQYFGPGTRLTVT.

The chain links TRBV30 to TRBJ1-2; maybe TRBD1 (5 bases). This CDR3 comprises 13 residues. Germline lookup yields CDR1 GTSNPN and CDR2 SVGIG (reference sequence). Trimming pared 0 bases from V and 8 bases from J, leaving 13 bases between. DNA for the CDR3: TGTGCCTGGAGTGTACTGGCAGGGATGGGCTACACCTTC. Translation: CAWSVLAGMGYTF.

This clone was observed a single time. The chain combines TRBV5-6 with TRBJ2-7; D is uncertain. The CDR3 runs to 13 residues. Germline CDR1 reads SGHDT; CDR2 reads YYEEEE. V was cut by 1 base and J by 7 bases, with 12 bases left in between. CDR3 sequence reads: CASSLFSGREQYF. CDR3 sequence (DNA): TGTGCCAGCAGCTTGTTTTCGGGTCGGGAGCAGTACTTC.

This clone was found once. V usage is TRBV13 and J usage is TRBJ2-6; D is possibly TRBD2 (6 bases). The germline V gene encodes CDR1 PRHDT and CDR2 FYEKMQ (reference sequence). V was pared by 1 base and J by 2 bases, with 9 bases between. The CDR3 is 16 amino acids. The CDR3 DNA reads TGTGCCAGCAGCTTAGTCCCGGGGGCTGGGGCCAACGTCCTGACTTTC. This encodes CASSLVPGAGANVLTF.

The chain recombines TRBV29-1 with TRBJ1-1; possible D gene TRBD1, 5 bases. The CDR3 runs to 13 residues. V was pared by 3 bases and J by 5 bases, with 13 bases between. Germline V CDR1 and CDR2: SQVTM, ANQGSEA. The CDR3 protein is CSVDRGMGTEAFF. CDR3 sequence (DNA): TGCAGCGTTGATAGGGGCATGGGGACTGAAGCTTTCTTT.